These T cell receptor beta chains were read from a single sample in a study of shared clonotypes between healthy human individuals. The data were produced by immunoSEQ multiplex PCR, yet TCRdb's version contains in-frame clones alone and is incomplete. Of some 1 million clones in the sample, approximately 76% are singletons; the top ten hold 1.4%. Sample: memory CD4+ T cells sorted from blood. All receptors derive from a man aged 18 to 35 in good health. Each CDR3 is given with its conserved first and last residue. The order of the fields is J gene, D gene, clone size, V gene, CDR3 DNA, CDR3 protein. The D gene is left open where the match is weak. A row's size may be missing; if present it is once, few, many or a size class.

j_gene: TRBJ2-7
d_gene: TRBD1
abundance: -
v_gene: TRBV28
CDR3nt: TGTGCCAGCAGCTCACCGGGACAGGGACCCTGGGGCGAGCAGTACTTC
CDR3aa: CASSSPGQGPWGEQYF

j_gene: TRBJ2-7
d_gene: -
abundance: -
v_gene: TRBV10-3
CDR3nt: TGTGCCATCAGGTCCGGACAGTCCTACGAGCAGTACTTC
CDR3aa: CAIRSGQSYEQYF

j_gene: TRBJ2-3
d_gene: TRBD1
abundance: -
v_gene: TRBV5-1
CDR3nt: TGCGCCAGCAGCCCCGGGACAGGGGGGACAGATACGCAGTATTTT
CDR3aa: CASSPGTGGTDTQYF

j_gene: TRBJ1-4
d_gene: -
abundance: -
v_gene: TRBV5-6
CDR3nt: TGTGCCAGCAGCGCTGGGGGTGAAAAACTGTTTTTT
CDR3aa: CASSAGGEKLFF

j_gene: TRBJ1-4
d_gene: -
abundance: -
v_gene: TRBV30
CDR3nt: TGTGCCTGGAATCAGGGCGAAAAACTGTTTTTT
CDR3aa: CAWNQGEKLFF

j_gene: TRBJ1-4
d_gene: -
abundance: -
v_gene: TRBV5-6
CDR3nt: TGTGCCAGCACCTGGGGGGCGGGTGAAAAACTGTTTTTT
CDR3aa: CASTWGAGEKLFF

j_gene: TRBJ1-5
d_gene: -
abundance: -
v_gene: TRBV19
CDR3nt: TGTGCCAGTAGTGCTGGACGGACCTATAGCAATCAGCCCCAGCATTTT
CDR3aa: CASSAGRTYSNQPQHF

j_gene: TRBJ2-3
d_gene: TRBD2
abundance: -
v_gene: TRBV2
CDR3nt: TGTGCCAGCAACCGAGTTAGCGGGGGGAGCACAGATACGCAGTATTTT
CDR3aa: CASNRVSGGSTDTQYF

j_gene: TRBJ1-1
d_gene: -
abundance: few
v_gene: TRBV6-5
CDR3nt: TGTGCCAGCAGTCGGGGGGGCGAAGCTTTCTTT
CDR3aa: CASSRGGEAFF

j_gene: TRBJ2-2
d_gene: -
abundance: -
v_gene: TRBV7-9
CDR3nt: TGTGCCAGCAGCTCCAGGACAGAATGGGAAACCGGGGAGCTGTTTTTT
CDR3aa: CASSSRTEWETGELFF

j_gene: TRBJ2-7
d_gene: -
abundance: -
v_gene: TRBV27
CDR3nt: TGTGCCAGCAGTTTATCCTTTCTGGGGGCCGAGCAGTACTTC
CDR3aa: CASSLSFLGAEQYF

j_gene: TRBJ2-3
d_gene: TRBD2
abundance: -
v_gene: TRBV2
CDR3nt: TGTGCCAGCAGGGAACCGGGAGGGACAGATACGCAGTATTTT
CDR3aa: CASREPGGTDTQYF

j_gene: TRBJ1-4
d_gene: -
abundance: -
v_gene: TRBV27
CDR3nt: TGTGCCAGCAGACTCAATAGCGTATTCACTGGTGAAAAACTGTTTTTT
CDR3aa: CASRLNSVFTGEKLFF

j_gene: TRBJ2-5
d_gene: TRBD1
abundance: -
v_gene: TRBV4-1
CDR3nt: TGCGCCAGCAGACAAACCGACAGGGGAACACAAGAGACCCAGTACTTC
CDR3aa: CASRQTDRGTQETQYF

j_gene: TRBJ2-7
d_gene: TRBD1
abundance: -
v_gene: TRBV7-9
CDR3nt: TGTGCCAGCAATACACCGACAGGGTTCTACGAGCAGTACTTC
CDR3aa: CASNTPTGFYEQYF

j_gene: TRBJ1-1
d_gene: -
abundance: many
v_gene: TRBV10-3
CDR3nt: TGTGCCATCAGTTTTTCGGGGGGGCTGAGTGATGAAGCTTTCTTT
CDR3aa: CAISFSGGLSDEAFF

j_gene: TRBJ2-5
d_gene: -
abundance: once
v_gene: TRBV30
CDR3nt: TGTGCCTGGAGTAAGACAGGCTACCAAGAGACCCAGTACTTC
CDR3aa: CAWSKTGYQETQYF

j_gene: TRBJ1-2
d_gene: TRBD1
abundance: -
v_gene: TRBV6-1
CDR3nt: TGTGCCAGCACCCCCCGGGACAGGGTGTCCTATGGCTACACCTTC
CDR3aa: CASTPRDRVSYGYTF

j_gene: TRBJ2-7
d_gene: -
abundance: -
v_gene: TRBV25-1
CDR3nt: TGTGCCAGCAGGGCTGGCAGATACTACGAGCAGTACTTC
CDR3aa: CASRAGRYYEQYF

j_gene: TRBJ2-1
d_gene: TRBD1
abundance: -
v_gene: TRBV7-9
CDR3nt: TGTGCCAGCAGACCCGGACAGGTCGGTGAGCAGTTCTTC
CDR3aa: CASRPGQVGEQFF

j_gene: TRBJ1-5
d_gene: -
abundance: few
v_gene: TRBV4-3
CDR3nt: TGCGCCAGCAGCCAAGAACCTCAGGGGCAGCCCCAGCATTTT
CDR3aa: CASSQEPQGQPQHF

j_gene: TRBJ2-7
d_gene: -
abundance: -
v_gene: TRBV7-9
CDR3nt: TGTGCCAGCAGCTTTACGGAATACGAGCAGTACTTC
CDR3aa: CASSFTEYEQYF

j_gene: TRBJ1-2
d_gene: -
abundance: -
v_gene: TRBV30
CDR3nt: TGTGCCTGGAGTTTACAGCAGGAAGGCTACACCTTC
CDR3aa: CAWSLQQEGYTF

j_gene: TRBJ2-7
d_gene: TRBD1
abundance: -
v_gene: TRBV28
CDR3nt: TGTGCCAGCAGTTTACCTAGACAGGGTCTGAGCTCCTACGAGCAGTACTTC
CDR3aa: CASSLPRQGLSSYEQYF

j_gene: TRBJ2-5
d_gene: -
abundance: -
v_gene: TRBV11-2
CDR3nt: TGTGCCAGCAGCTTCGGCCTGGGGGAGACCCAGTACTTC
CDR3aa: CASSFGLGETQYF

j_gene: TRBJ2-7
d_gene: -
abundance: -
v_gene: TRBV7-2
CDR3nt: TGTGCCAGCAGCTTAGGCGGCGACCCTGTACAGGGTTACGAGCAGTACTTC
CDR3aa: CASSLGGDPVQGYEQYF

j_gene: TRBJ1-3
d_gene: -
abundance: -
v_gene: TRBV10-1
CDR3nt: TGCGCCAGCAGTACGGGCATCTCTGGAAACACCATATATTTT
CDR3aa: CASSTGISGNTIYF

j_gene: TRBJ2-7
d_gene: TRBD1
abundance: few
v_gene: TRBV4-1
CDR3nt: TGCGCCAGCAGCCAAGAACCAGGGGGCTCCTACGAGCAGTACTTC
CDR3aa: CASSQEPGGSYEQYF

j_gene: TRBJ1-6
d_gene: -
abundance: -
v_gene: TRBV21-1
CDR3nt: TGTGCCAGCAGCAAGATTCACCTATGGGTTCAGGATTCACCCCTCCACTTT
CDR3aa: CASSKIHLWVQDSPLHF

j_gene: TRBJ2-6
d_gene: -
abundance: -
v_gene: TRBV6-5
CDR3nt: TGTGCCAGCAGGCCAAGGGCCTCTGGGGCCAACGTCCTGACTTTC
CDR3aa: CASRPRASGANVLTF

j_gene: TRBJ1-2
d_gene: -
abundance: few
v_gene: TRBV30
CDR3nt: TGTGCCTGGAGTGTACCCGGGGGCTATGGCTACACCTTC
CDR3aa: CAWSVPGGYGYTF

j_gene: TRBJ2-7
d_gene: -
abundance: -
v_gene: TRBV4-2
CDR3nt: TGTGCCAGCAGGGGCCCAGGGTCCTTCTACGAGCAGTACTTC
CDR3aa: CASRGPGSFYEQYF

j_gene: TRBJ1-5
d_gene: -
abundance: -
v_gene: TRBV7-9
CDR3nt: TGTGCCAGCACGGGGGATTCCAATCAGCCCCAGCATTTT
CDR3aa: CASTGDSNQPQHF

j_gene: TRBJ1-6
d_gene: -
abundance: once
v_gene: TRBV7-9
CDR3nt: TGTGCCAGCAGCCAAAAGATTACAGGGTTCTCCTATAATTCACCCCTCCACTTT
CDR3aa: CASSQKITGFSYNSPLHF

j_gene: TRBJ1-1
d_gene: -
abundance: once
v_gene: TRBV29-1
CDR3nt: TGCAGCGGGGGGTCGGGCACTGAAGCTTTCTTT
CDR3aa: CSGGSGTEAFF

j_gene: TRBJ2-7
d_gene: -
abundance: -
v_gene: TRBV20-1
CDR3nt: TGCAGTGCTCTGCAGAGCTACGAGCAGTACTTC
CDR3aa: CSALQSYEQYF

j_gene: TRBJ2-7
d_gene: -
abundance: -
v_gene: TRBV7-2
CDR3nt: TGTGCCAGCAGCCCCGGGACGGATCGATGGGGCGAGCAGTACTTC
CDR3aa: CASSPGTDRWGEQYF

j_gene: TRBJ1-3
d_gene: -
abundance: -
v_gene: TRBV7-9
CDR3nt: TGTGCCAGCAGCCAGGAGGGATACACCATATATTTT
CDR3aa: CASSQEGYTIYF

j_gene: TRBJ2-7
d_gene: TRBD1
abundance: -
v_gene: TRBV18
CDR3nt: TGTGCCAGCTCGCTACCGGGACAGAACTACGAGCAGTACTTC
CDR3aa: CASSLPGQNYEQYF

j_gene: TRBJ2-5
d_gene: -
abundance: few
v_gene: TRBV6-5
CDR3nt: TGTGCCAGCAGCCCAACCTTAAGGGGTTGGGAGACCCAGTACTTC
CDR3aa: CASSPTLRGWETQYF

j_gene: TRBJ1-2
d_gene: TRBD1
abundance: -
v_gene: TRBV7-2
CDR3nt: TGTGCCAGCAGCTTAGCGCTAGGACAGGGGGCCGTAGGTGGCTACACCTTC
CDR3aa: CASSLALGQGAVGGYTF

j_gene: TRBJ1-5
d_gene: -
abundance: few
v_gene: TRBV4-3
CDR3nt: TGCGCCAGCAGCCAAGGAGTAGGGAACCAGCCCCAGCATTTT
CDR3aa: CASSQGVGNQPQHF

j_gene: TRBJ2-1
d_gene: -
abundance: -
v_gene: TRBV21-1
CDR3nt: TGTGCCAGCATAGGAGGCAGACAGAATGAGCAGTTCTTC
CDR3aa: CASIGGRQNEQFF

j_gene: TRBJ1-1
d_gene: -
abundance: -
v_gene: TRBV2
CDR3nt: TGTGCCACCACACTTTACATGAACACTGAAGCTTTCTTT
CDR3aa: CATTLYMNTEAFF

j_gene: TRBJ1-5
d_gene: TRBD1
abundance: -
v_gene: TRBV18
CDR3nt: TGTGCCAGCGGACAGGGGATCGAGCAGCCCCAGCATTTT
CDR3aa: CASGQGIEQPQHF

j_gene: TRBJ2-7
d_gene: -
abundance: -
v_gene: TRBV6-6
CDR3nt: TGTGCCAGCAGTGACAGACCTACTGACGAGCAGTACTTC
CDR3aa: CASSDRPTDEQYF

j_gene: TRBJ1-6
d_gene: -
abundance: -
v_gene: TRBV23-1
CDR3nt: TGCGCCAGCAGTCAATCGATAGACAGCTCCTATAATTCACCCCTCCACTTT
CDR3aa: CASSQSIDSSYNSPLHF

j_gene: TRBJ2-1
d_gene: TRBD2
abundance: -
v_gene: TRBV5-1
CDR3nt: TGCGCCAGCAGCTTTTCTAGCGGGGGGGCGCAGGAAGGAGAGCAGTTCTTC
CDR3aa: CASSFSSGGAQEGEQFF

j_gene: TRBJ2-7
d_gene: -
abundance: -
v_gene: TRBV18
CDR3nt: TGTGCCAGCTCCTCAACTCCTGTCGCCGAGCAGTACTTC
CDR3aa: CASSSTPVAEQYF

j_gene: TRBJ2-1
d_gene: TRBD2
abundance: -
v_gene: TRBV5-5
CDR3nt: TGTGCCAGCAGACCGGATTCCGGGAGGAGCTACAATGAGCAGTTCTTC
CDR3aa: CASRPDSGRSYNEQFF

j_gene: TRBJ2-2
d_gene: TRBD1
abundance: -
v_gene: TRBV9
CDR3nt: TGTGCCAGCAGCAACCGGGACAGGTTTGATGGGACCGGGGAGCTGTTTTTT
CDR3aa: CASSNRDRFDGTGELFF

j_gene: TRBJ1-2
d_gene: -
abundance: -
v_gene: TRBV6-1
CDR3nt: TGTGCCAGCAGTGAAGCAAGCCCCGAGATATATGGCTACACCTTC
CDR3aa: CASSEASPEIYGYTF

j_gene: TRBJ1-3
d_gene: -
abundance: once
v_gene: TRBV25-1
CDR3nt: TGTGCCAGCAGTGAATATGGAAACACCATATATTTT
CDR3aa: CASSEYGNTIYF

j_gene: TRBJ1-1
d_gene: -
abundance: few
v_gene: TRBV20-1
CDR3nt: TGCAGTGCAGAGGTTAACACTGAAGCTTTCTTT
CDR3aa: CSAEVNTEAFF

j_gene: TRBJ2-7
d_gene: -
abundance: once
v_gene: TRBV13
CDR3nt: TGTGCCAGCAGAGAGTGGAGCGGCTCCTACGAGCAGTACTTC
CDR3aa: CASREWSGSYEQYF